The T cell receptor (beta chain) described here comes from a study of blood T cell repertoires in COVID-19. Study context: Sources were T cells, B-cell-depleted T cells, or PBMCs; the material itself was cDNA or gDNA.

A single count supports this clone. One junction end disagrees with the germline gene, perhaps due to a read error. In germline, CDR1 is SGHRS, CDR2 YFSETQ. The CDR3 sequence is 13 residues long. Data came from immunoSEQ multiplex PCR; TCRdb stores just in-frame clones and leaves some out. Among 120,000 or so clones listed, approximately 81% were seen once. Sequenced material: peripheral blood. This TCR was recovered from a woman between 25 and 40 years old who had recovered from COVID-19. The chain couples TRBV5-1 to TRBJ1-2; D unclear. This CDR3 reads CASSPRADYGYTF. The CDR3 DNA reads TGCGCCAGCAGCCCGAGGGCAGACTACGGCTACACCTTC. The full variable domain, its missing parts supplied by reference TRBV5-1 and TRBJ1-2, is KAGVTQTPRYLIKTRGQQVTLSCSPISGHRSVSWYQQTPGQGLQFLFEYFSETQRNKGNFPGRFSGRQFSNSRSEMNVSTLELGDSALYLCASSPRADYGYTFGSGTRLTVV.